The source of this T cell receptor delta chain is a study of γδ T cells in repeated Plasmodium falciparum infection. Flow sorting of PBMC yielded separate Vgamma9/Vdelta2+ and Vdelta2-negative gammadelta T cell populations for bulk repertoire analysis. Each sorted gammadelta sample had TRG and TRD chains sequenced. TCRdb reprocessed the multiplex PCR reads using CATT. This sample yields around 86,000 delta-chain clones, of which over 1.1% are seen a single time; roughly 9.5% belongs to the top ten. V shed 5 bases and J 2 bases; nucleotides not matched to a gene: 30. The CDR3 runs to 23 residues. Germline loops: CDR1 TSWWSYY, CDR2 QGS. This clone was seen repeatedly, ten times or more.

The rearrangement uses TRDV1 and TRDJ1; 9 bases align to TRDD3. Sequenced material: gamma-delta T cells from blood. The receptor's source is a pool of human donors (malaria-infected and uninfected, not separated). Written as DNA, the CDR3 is TGTGCTCTTGGGAACCCTCCACTTGCCCATTGGGGGATAAGTTGGGCTATAACCGATAAACTCATCTTT. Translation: CALGNPPLAHWGISWAITDKLIF.